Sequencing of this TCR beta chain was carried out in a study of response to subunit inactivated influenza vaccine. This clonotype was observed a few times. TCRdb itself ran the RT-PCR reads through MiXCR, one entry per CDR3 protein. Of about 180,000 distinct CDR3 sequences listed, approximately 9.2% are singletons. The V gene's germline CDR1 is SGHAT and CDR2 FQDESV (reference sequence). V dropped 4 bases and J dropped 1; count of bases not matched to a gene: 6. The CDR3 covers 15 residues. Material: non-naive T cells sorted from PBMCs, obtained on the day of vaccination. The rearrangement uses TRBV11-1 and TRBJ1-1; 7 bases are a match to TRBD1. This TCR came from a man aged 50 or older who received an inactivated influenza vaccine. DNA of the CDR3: TGTGCCAGCAGCTCCAGACAGGGTTCGAACACTGAAGCTTTCTTT. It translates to CASSSRQGSNTEAFF.